This TCR beta chain was profiled in a study of T cells in Graves' hyperthyroidism and ophthalmopathy. Amplified TCR beta CDR3 regions came from RNA transcripts. A first-round RT-PCR of the TCR CDR3 used the HTBI primer set. Via MiXCR, TCRdb re-called the multiplex PCR reads, giving one row per CDR3 protein. The table has about 660,000 distinct CDR3 sequences, roughly 46% seen once. Patients showing uncontrolled infection, other autoimmune disease, pregnancy or lactation were ineligible. General study points: From stable hyperthyroidism, ophthalmopathy was set apart by a 13 V-J model.

This clonotype has more than one count but fewer than ten. Its target is not known. The CDR3 length is 13 residues. Germline V gene data show CDR1 as LNHDA and CDR2 as SQIVND (reference sequence). Trimming cost V 4 bases and J 3 bases, with 7 bases left between them. The clonotype originates from an adult man with Graves' disease, either hyperthyroidism or ophthalmopathy (not recorded which). This chain links TRBV19 with TRBJ1-5, with D unclear. Sequenced sample: peripheral blood or thyroid tissue (not recorded which). The CDR3 is CASSSQSNQPQHF. The CDR3 nucleotides are TGTGCCAGTAGTAGCCAGTCCAATCAGCCCCAGCATTTT.